One sample yielded the 30 T cell receptor beta chains listed below, sequenced in a study of shared clonotypes between healthy human individuals. The method was immunoSEQ multiplex PCR; TCRdb's version includes in-frame clones alone and lacks a portion of them. This table holds fewer than 400,000 clones, about 74% found once. The sequencing sample was made of memory CD4+ T cells sorted from blood. The subset denotes: CD45RA-negative fraction. Receptor source: a man aged 30 to 45 in good health.

V is TRBV5-1 and J is TRBJ2-5; 8 bases match TRBD2. Judging by the DNA end, TRBJ2-7 fits better; the J call may be wrong. The CDR3 has 18 amino acids. Germline V CDR1 and CDR2: SGHRS, YFSETQ. The CDR3 protein is CASSPLGPGRVSSYEQYF. The CDR3 bases are TGCGCCAGCAGCCCACTTGGGCCCGGGAGGGTATCGTCCTACGAGCAGTACTTC.

This sequence joins TRBV6-1 and TRBJ2-3, with 11 bases lining up with TRBD2. The CDR3 consists of 14 residues. The V and J ends lost 5 bases and 5 bases, in that order; junction bases with no gene match: 3. Germline CDR1 reads MNHNS; CDR2 reads SASEGT. CDR3 loop: CASSPLAGGDTQYF. The CDR3 DNA reads as TGTGCCAGCAGTCCCCTAGCGGGAGGAGATACGCAGTATTTT.

The chain links TRBV18 to TRBJ2-2; the D is unclear. With 3 bases removed from V and 6 bases from J, the gap between germline ends came to 8 bases. Germline values: CDR1 KGHSH, CDR2 LQKENI. The CDR3 runs to 13 residues. CDR3 coding DNA: TGTGCCAGCTCACCTACAGTGGCCGGGGAGCTGTTTTTT. Protein: CASSPTVAGELFF.

The chain employs TRBV2 and TRBJ2-1; 11 positions agree with TRBD2. After removal of 1 base from V and 4 bases from J, the junction contained 3 bases not matched to a gene. There are 16 residues in the CDR3. Germline V gene lookup returns CDR1 SNHLY and CDR2 FYNNEI. Here the CDR3 DNA reads TGTGCCAGCAGTGAAGGGACTAGCGGGCTTTACAATGAGCAGTTCTTC. Translation gives CASSEGTSGLYNEQFF.

This chain uses TRBV5-4 with TRBJ1-5; D is uncertain. CDR1 SGHNT and CDR2 YYREEE come from the germline V gene (reference sequence). The length of the CDR3 is 13 residues. V was trimmed by 4 bases and J by 4 bases, leaving 9 bases between them. CDR3 protein: CASSPGLNQPQHF. The CDR3, as DNA: TGTGCCAGCAGCCCGGGGTTAAATCAGCCCCAGCATTTT.

CDR3 loop: CSVEVTAYTGELFF. For the CDR3, the DNA is TGCAGCGTTGAAGTGACAGCCTACACCGGGGAGCTGTTTTTT. The chain couples TRBV29-1 to TRBJ2-2; D is perhaps TRBD1 (5 bases). CDR3 size: 14 residues. CDR1 and CDR2 (germline): SQVTM, ANQGSEA. Between the trimmed V and J ends, which lost 1 base and 3 bases, there was a span of 9 bases.

This chain uses TRBV19 with TRBJ2-4; D might be TRBD1 (5 bases). Trimming removed 3 bases from V and 5 bases from J, with 8 bases in between. CDR3 size: 13 residues. CDR1 LNHDA and CDR2 SQIVND come from the germline V gene (reference sequence). The CDR3 sequence: CASSMGRENIQYF. The CDR3 coding sequence is TGTGCCAGTAGTATGGGCAGGGAAAACATTCAGTACTTC.

This sequence joins TRBV5-5 and TRBJ2-3; D might be TRBD1 (5 bases). Trimming took off 0 bases at V and 1 base at J, with 9 bases between the two ends. Germline values: CDR1 SGHKS, CDR2 YYEKEE (reference sequence). The CDR3 has 15 residues. The CDR3, as DNA: TGTGCCAGCAGCTTGGAGTTAGGGGGCACAGATACGCAGTATTTT. It codes for CASSLELGGTDTQYF.

Ten or more counts support this clone. V and J are TRBV30 and TRBJ2-4; tentatively, D is TRBD2 (6 bases). Germline V gene sequence: CDR1 GTSNPN, CDR2 SVGIG (reference sequence). V was clipped by 0 bases and J by 8 bases, with 14 bases between them. This CDR3 region has 14 residues. CDR3 protein: CAWSVMGGGDIQYF. CDR3 DNA: TGTGCCTGGAGTGTAATGGGAGGTGGTGACATTCAGTACTTC.

The CDR3 DNA follows: TGTGCCATCAGTGAGTCTGGTGAAAAACTGTTTTTT. Its translation is CAISESGEKLFF. The V and J genes are TRBV10-3 and TRBJ1-4, with D unresolved. Germline-derived CDR1 and CDR2 are ENHRY and SYGVKD. The length of the CDR3 is 12 residues. V was clipped by 0 bases and J by 7 bases, with 3 bases between them.

The V and J genes are TRBV11-2 and TRBJ2-3; TRBD1 is a possible D gene (6 bases). CDR3 length: 14 amino acids. Germline CDR1 reads SGHAT; CDR2 reads FQNNGV. V lost 4 bases to trimming and J lost 3 bases, with 11 bases between them. DNA of the CDR3: TGTGCCAGCAGCTCCGGGACACAAACAGATACGCAGTATTTT. Protein: CASSSGTQTDTQYF.

The chain couples TRBV5-3 to TRBJ2-1, with 7 bases identical to TRBD1. TRBV5-3 is assigned to the ORF class and has an uncertain function. With V trimmed by 4 bases and J by 3 bases, 7 bases remained unmatched. CDR3 length: 15 amino acids. CDR3 sequence: CARSPTGTIYNEQFF. For the CDR3, the DNA is TGTGCCAGAAGCCCGACAGGGACCATCTACAATGAGCAGTTCTTC.

This clone was seen a handful of times. The germline gene is not matched at one end of the junction; a read error may be the cause. V gene TRBV2 combines with J gene TRBJ2-5; D might be TRBD2 (6 bases). The CDR3 totals 11 residues. Germline V gives CDR1 SNHLY, CDR2 FYNNEI. Here the CDR3 DNA reads TGTGCCAGCAGTGTCGGGGGTCCCGGGAACTTC. Encoded protein: CASSVGGPGNF.

V gene TRBV27 combines with J gene TRBJ2-1; 13 bases fit TRBD2. Germline CDR1 is MNHEY and CDR2 is SMNVEV (reference sequence). There are 15 residues in the CDR3. Trimming removed 5 bases from V and 13 bases from J; junction bases left unmatched: 11. CDR3 residues: CASSRTSGRALEQFF. Here the CDR3 DNA reads TGTGCCAGCAGTCGAACTAGCGGGAGGGCCCTTGAACAGTTCTTC.

This chain joins TRBV5-1 and TRBJ1-2; the D gene is possibly TRBD1 (5 bases). The V end lost 0 bases, the J end lost 7 bases, and 13 bases lay between the germline ends. The germline V gene has CDR1 SGHRS and CDR2 YFSETQ. CDR3 length: 14 amino acids. This CDR3 is CASSLAVGTGGYTF. The CDR3 nucleotides read TGCGCCAGCAGCTTGGCCGTAGGGACTGGTGGCTACACCTTC.

The chain carries TRBV9 and TRBJ2-7; a weak D match, TRBD2 (5 bases). Between the trimmed V and J ends, which lost 0 bases and 1 base, there was a span of 5 bases. In germline, CDR1 is SGDLS, CDR2 YYNGEE. This CDR3 spans 13 amino acids. CDR3 bases: TGTGCCAGCAGCGTAGGAGGGTCCTACGAGCAGTACTTC. Translating it yields CASSVGGSYEQYF.

This clone was counted many times. This chain connects TRBV29-1 to TRBJ2-5; 8 bases match TRBD1. Germline assignment: CDR1 SQVTM and CDR2 ANQGSEA. This CDR3 comprises 13 residues. J was trimmed by 5 bases and V by 5 bases; bases with no gene match: 7. For the CDR3, the DNA is TGCAGCGTTAGGACAGGGTGGCGGGAGACCCAGTACTTC. This gives the protein CSVRTGWRETQYF.

The V and J genes are TRBV19 and TRBJ2-5; TRBD1 matches 7 bases. V lost 7 bases to trimming and J lost 5 bases; unmatched junction nucleotides: 7. The CDR3 has 13 amino acids. CDR1 and CDR2 (germline): LNHDA, SQIVND (reference sequence). The CDR3 sequence is CASNPRRGETQYF. CDR3 in DNA: TGTGCCAGTAACCCACGCAGGGGGGAGACCCAGTACTTC.

This chain links TRBV10-3 with TRBJ2-1, with 8 nucleotides matching TRBD1. Germline loops: CDR1 ENHRY, CDR2 SYGVKD. The CDR3 is made up of 12 amino acids. The V and J ends lost 7 bases and 7 bases, in that order; junction bases with no gene match: 3. CDR3 sequence reads: CAITRTGNEQFF. CDR3 nucleotides: TGTGCCATCACCCGGACAGGGAATGAGCAGTTCTTC.

The chain recombines TRBV7-9 with TRBJ2-1, with 9 bases aligning to TRBD2. V was clipped by 5 bases and J by 7 bases; unmatched bases: 6. Per germline, CDR1 SEHNR and CDR2 FQNEAQ (reference sequence). The CDR3 has 14 residues. CDR3 in amino acids: CASSNSGSRNEQFF. The DNA of the CDR3 is TGTGCCAGCAGCAATAGCGGGAGCCGGAATGAGCAGTTCTTC.

Details on this clone: Other DNA sequences in the sample encode the same CDR3. J is TRBJ1-2 and V is TRBV29-1, with TRBD1 as a possible D gene (5 bases). Trimming left V 2 bases short and J 8 bases short, with 12 bases between. There are 12 residues in the CDR3. Germline CDR1 SQVTM, CDR2 ANQGSEA. As DNA, the CDR3 is TGCAGCGTTGAAACCGGGGGTGGGGGCTACACCTTC. Residues: CSVETGGGGYTF.

The chain couples TRBV2 to TRBJ1-5, with TRBD1 matching over 7 bases. Looked up from germline, CDR1 is SNHLY and CDR2 is FYNNEI. The CDR3 is made up of 15 amino acids. The V segment lost 2 bases and the J segment 6 bases; nucleotides outside the gene matches: 7. The CDR3 DNA sequence: TGTGCCAGCAGTGAAAGCCAGGGGGTAGGTCAGCCCCAGCATTTT. It specifies CASSESQGVGQPQHF.

V usage is TRBV6-5 and J usage is TRBJ1-4; a weak D match, TRBD1 (6 bases). Trimming took 5 bases from V and 10 from J, leaving 17 bases between them. CDR3 length: 14 residues. The germline gives CDR1 MNHEY, CDR2 SVGAGI. The CDR3 region is CASSKKGGQGKLFF. CDR3 coding DNA: TGTGCCAGCAGTAAAAAAGGGGGGCAGGGAAAACTGTTTTTT.

The chain carries TRBV5-1 and TRBJ2-1; D is undetermined. This CDR3 has 15 residues. Trimming cost V 1 base and J 1 base, with 9 bases left between them. The V gene's germline CDR1 is SGHRS and CDR2 YFSETQ. CDR3 sequence: CASSLSGGSYNEQFF. CDR3 DNA sequence: TGCGCCAGCAGCTTGTCAGGTGGTTCCTACAATGAGCAGTTCTTC.

The chain links TRBV4-3 to TRBJ1-4, with a weak D call TRBD1 (5 bases). The V gene's germline CDR1 is LGHNA and CDR2 YSLEER. This CDR3 contains 17 residues. The V end was cut by 2 bases, the J end by 1 base, with 14 bases between. The CDR3: CASSQNPFGGTNEKLFF. Here the CDR3 DNA reads TGCGCCAGCAGCCAAAACCCGTTCGGGGGAACTAATGAAAAACTGTTTTTT.

On this clone itself: Other DNA sequences within the sample encode an identical CDR3. The J gene is TRBJ2-5, the V gene TRBV18, with 8 nucleotides matching TRBD2. The CDR3 has 15 amino acids. V was pared by 0 bases and J by 3 bases, with 3 bases of the junction left unmatched. Germline-derived CDR1 and CDR2 are KGHSH and LQKENI. As DNA, the CDR3 is TGTGCCAGCTCACCACCCGGACTAGCAGAAGAGACCCAGTACTTC. This translates into CASSPPGLAEETQYF.

V is TRBV18 and J is TRBJ2-7; D may be TRBD1 or TRBD2 (5 bases each). The CDR3 totals 14 residues. CDR1 and CDR2 (germline): KGHSH, LQKENI. Trimming left V 0 bases short and J 6 bases short, with 12 bases between. CDR3 sequence: CASSPPAGRVEQYF. In nucleotides, the CDR3 is TGTGCCAGCTCACCACCCGCAGGGCGGGTCGAGCAGTACTTC.

The V and J genes are TRBV4-3 and TRBJ1-5, with D tentatively TRBD1 (5 bases). The CDR3 covers 16 residues. CDR1 and CDR2 from the germline V gene are LGHNA and YSLEER. Deletions cut 6 bases from V and 3 bases from J, with 18 bases between. CDR3 in amino acids: CASRLGVLALNQPQHF. Written as DNA, the CDR3 is TGCGCCAGCAGGTTGGGGGTTTTAGCGCTCAATCAGCCCCAGCATTTT.

The chain carries TRBV27 and TRBJ2-3; weak D call: TRBD2 (5 bases). Germline CDR1 and CDR2: MNHEY and SMNVEV (reference sequence). CDR3 size: 15 residues. Trimming removed 6 bases from V and 0 bases from J, with 13 bases in between. The CDR3 DNA reads as TGTGCCAGCAGACTAGGACCCGCTAGCACAGATACGCAGTATTTT. Translating gives CASRLGPASTDTQYF.

This chain connects TRBV6-1 to TRBJ2-7; D is ambiguous. Germline V CDR1 and CDR2: MNHNS, SASEGT. Between the trimmed V and J ends, which lost 2 bases and 1 base, there was a span of 9 bases. The CDR3 extends over 14 amino acids. The CDR3 loop is CASSEMVQSYEQYF. The CDR3, as DNA: TGTGCCAGCAGTGAAATGGTCCAGTCCTACGAGCAGTACTTC.